The 8 T cell receptor beta chains in this list originate from one sample, sequenced in a study of blood T cell repertoires in COVID-19. The data were produced by immunoSEQ multiplex PCR, yet TCRdb's version contains in-frame clones alone and is incomplete. Here the sample spans 300,000 or so clones, approximately 91% being singletons. The sequencing sample was made of peripheral blood. The receptors originated from a woman aged 25 to 39 with COVID-19, enrolled during active disease.

The count of this clone is one. V usage is TRBV29-1 and J usage is TRBJ2-7, with a possible D match to TRBD1 (6 bases). The CDR3 extends over 14 amino acids. From germline, CDR1 is SQVTM and CDR2 ANQGSEA. With 0 bases removed from V and 2 bases from J, the gap between germline ends came to 11 bases. The CDR3 DNA reads TGCAGCGTTGAAGATTGGGACAACCCCTACGAGCAGTACTTC. This gives the protein CSVEDWDNPYEQYF.

The rearrangement links TRBV27 to TRBJ2-7; 10 bases fit TRBD1. The CDR3 consists of 14 residues. The ends lost 3 bases at V and 3 bases at J; junction bases unmatched: 2. Germline loops: CDR1 MNHEY, CDR2 SMNVEV (reference sequence). CDR3 DNA: TGTGCCAGCAGTTTGACAGGGGGCTTCTACGAGCAGTACTTC. Its translation is CASSLTGGFYEQYF.

The J gene is TRBJ1-2, the V gene TRBV29-1; D may be TRBD1 (6 bases). This CDR3 spans 12 amino acids. V was cut by 5 bases and J by 2 bases, with 9 bases left in between. Germline assignment: CDR1 SQVTM and CDR2 ANQGSEA. CDR3 nucleotides: TGCAGCGTTAGGACAGCAAACTATGGCTACACCTTC. It encodes CSVRTANYGYTF.

The chain recombines TRBV9 with TRBJ2-1, with 8 positions matching TRBD2. The V and J ends lost 2 bases and 9 bases, in that order; junction bases with no gene match: 16. This CDR3 spans 17 amino acids. In germline, CDR1 is SGDLS, CDR2 YYNGEE. CDR3 sequence (DNA): TGTGCCAGCAGCGTCACCGGTAGCGGGAACCGCGCAGCTGAGCAGTTCTTC. Translation: CASSVTGSGNRAAEQFF. The entire variable domain, with the rest obtained from reference TRBV9 and TRBJ2-1, is as follows: DSGVTQTPKHLITATGQRVTLRCSPRSGDLSVYWYQQSLDQGLQFLIQYYNGEERAKGNILERFSAQQFPDLHSELNLSSLELGDSALYFCASSVTGSGNRAAEQFFGPGTRLTVL.

The rearrangement links TRBV27 to TRBJ1-2, with D possibly matching TRBD1 (6 bases). Deletions cut 2 bases from V and 8 bases from J, with 21 bases between. CDR1 is MNHEY and CDR2 is SMNVEV in the germline V gene (reference sequence). The CDR3 is 16 residues long. CDR3 DNA sequence: TGTGCCAGCAGTTTAGTGATTCGGGGGGGCGTTGGGGGCTACACCTTC. The encoded protein is CASSLVIRGGVGGYTF.

J is TRBJ2-2 and V is TRBV29-1; maybe TRBD2 (5 bases). This CDR3 region has 15 residues. Germline lookup yields CDR1 SQVTM and CDR2 ANQGSEA. The ends were cut back, 7 bases at V and 6 bases at J, with 21 bases in the middle. In DNA form, the CDR3 reads TGCAGCGCTCTAGCCTCCGGGTCTAAGGCCGGGGAGCTGTTTTTT. Amino acid sequence: CSALASGSKAGELFF.

The V gene is TRBV6-1, the J gene TRBJ1-6, with 7 nucleotides matching TRBD1. The CDR3 extends over 17 amino acids. V shed 3 bases and J 7 bases; nucleotides not matched to a gene: 12. CDR1 is MNHNS and CDR2 is SASEGT in the germline V gene. The CDR3 is CASSDQGWAGGNSPLHF. The CDR3 DNA reads TGTGCCAGCAGTGATCAGGGTTGGGCAGGGGGAAATTCACCCCTCCACTTT.

V gene TRBV28 combines with J gene TRBJ2-3; D remains unclear. The CDR3 has 15 amino acids. V lost 0 bases to trimming and J lost 2 bases, with 9 bases between them. Germline loops: CDR1 MDHEN, CDR2 SYDVKM. The CDR3 DNA reads as TGTGCCAGCAGTTTATGGGGCCGAGCCACAGATACGCAGTATTTT. Translating it yields CASSLWGRATDTQYF.